This passage covers 2 T cell receptor beta chains from one sample sequenced in a study of T cell responses to AZD1222 COVID-19 vaccine. TCRdb's copy holds only in-frame clones and misses some; the assay was immunoSEQ multiplex PCR. In the table there are roughly 170,000 clones, 85% to 95% of which are singletons. Sequencing was performed on peripheral blood, taken on day 0 of AZD1222 vaccination. These receptor sequences come from an adult in good health.

V is TRBV6-5 and J is TRBJ1-6, with 7 bases matching TRBD1. CDR1 is MNHEY and CDR2 is SVGAGI in the germline V gene. J gave up 4 bases and V 8 bases, and 5 bases lay outside the gene matches. This CDR3 is 14 amino acids long. The CDR3 here is CASHAGQYNSPLHF. CDR3 bases: TGTGCCAGCCACGCGGGACAGTATAATTCACCCCTCCACTTT.

This chain joins TRBV4-2 and TRBJ1-2; D might be TRBD1 (6 bases). V lost 0 bases and J 5 bases, leaving 16 bases between the germline ends. The CDR3 runs 16 residues. The germline V gene encodes CDR1 LGHNA and CDR2 YNFKEQ. The CDR3 DNA is TGTGCCAGCAGCCAAGATTGGGCAGGGGTCGGGTATGGCTACACCTTC. It yields the protein CASSQDWAGVGYGYTF.